This T cell receptor (beta chain) stems from a study of CD8 T cells in ankylosing spondylitis. This clonotype came up a few times. Per the germline V gene, CDR1 is MDHEN and CDR2 is SYDVKM. Trimming cost V 4 bases and J 0 bases, with 13 bases left between them. CDR3 size: 15 residues. TCRdb re-called the 5' RACE reads through MiXCR, storing one row per CDR3 protein. This repertoire shows 380,000 or so distinct CDR3 sequences, 20% found once; its top ten account for over 10%. The receptor was isolated from a male donor with ankylosing spondylitis or in good health (not recorded which). Sequencing was performed on blood, either unsorted or a sorted T cell fraction (not recorded which). The genes are TRBV28 and TRBJ2-7; D is undetermined. For the CDR3, the DNA is TGTGCCAGCAGTTCGATCGTAAAAGCCTCCTACGAGCAGTACTTC. Its translation: CASSSIVKASYEQYF.